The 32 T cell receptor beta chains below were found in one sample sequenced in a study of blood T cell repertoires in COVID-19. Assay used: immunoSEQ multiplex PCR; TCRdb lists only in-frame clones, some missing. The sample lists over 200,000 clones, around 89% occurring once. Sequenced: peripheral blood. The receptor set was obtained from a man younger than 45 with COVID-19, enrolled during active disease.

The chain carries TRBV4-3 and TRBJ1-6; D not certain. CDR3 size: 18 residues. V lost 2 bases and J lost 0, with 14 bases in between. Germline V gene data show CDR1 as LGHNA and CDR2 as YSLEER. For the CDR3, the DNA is TGCGCCAGCAGCCAAAAGCTCGTGTTAAGCTCCTATAATTCACCCCTCCACTTT. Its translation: CASSQKLVLSSYNSPLHF.

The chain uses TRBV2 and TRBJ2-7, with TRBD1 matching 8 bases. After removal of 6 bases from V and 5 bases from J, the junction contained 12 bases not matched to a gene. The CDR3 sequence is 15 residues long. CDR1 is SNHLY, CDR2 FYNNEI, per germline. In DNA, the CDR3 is TGTGCCAGCAGGACCGGACAGGGTATTTCCCACGAGCAGTACTTC. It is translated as CASRTGQGISHEQYF.

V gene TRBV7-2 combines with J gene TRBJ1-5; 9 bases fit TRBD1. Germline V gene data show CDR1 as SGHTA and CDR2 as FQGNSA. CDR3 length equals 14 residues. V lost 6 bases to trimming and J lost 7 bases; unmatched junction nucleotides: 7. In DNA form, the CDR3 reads TGTGCCAGCAGTCCGACAGGGGGGGAACAGCCCCAGCATTTT. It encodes CASSPTGGEQPQHF.

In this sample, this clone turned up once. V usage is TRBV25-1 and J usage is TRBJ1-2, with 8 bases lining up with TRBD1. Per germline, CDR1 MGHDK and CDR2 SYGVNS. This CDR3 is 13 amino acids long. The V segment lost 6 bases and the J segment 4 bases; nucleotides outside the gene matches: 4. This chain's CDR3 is CASSLTGVYGYTF. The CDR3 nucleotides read TGTGCCAGCAGCTTGACAGGGGTCTATGGCTACACCTTC.

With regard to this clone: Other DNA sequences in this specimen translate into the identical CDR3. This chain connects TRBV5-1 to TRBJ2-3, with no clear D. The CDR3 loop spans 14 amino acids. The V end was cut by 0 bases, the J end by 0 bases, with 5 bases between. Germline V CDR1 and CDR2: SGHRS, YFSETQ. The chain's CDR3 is CASSLGQSTDTQYF. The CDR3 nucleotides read TGCGCCAGCAGCTTGGGGCAGAGCACAGATACGCAGTATTTT.

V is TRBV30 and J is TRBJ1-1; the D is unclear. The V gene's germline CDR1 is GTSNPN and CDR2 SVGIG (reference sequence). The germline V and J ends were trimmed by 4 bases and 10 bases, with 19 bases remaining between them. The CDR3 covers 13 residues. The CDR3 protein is CAWKSPGRSGAFF. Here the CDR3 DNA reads TGTGCCTGGAAGAGTCCAGGAAGGTCCGGAGCTTTCTTT.

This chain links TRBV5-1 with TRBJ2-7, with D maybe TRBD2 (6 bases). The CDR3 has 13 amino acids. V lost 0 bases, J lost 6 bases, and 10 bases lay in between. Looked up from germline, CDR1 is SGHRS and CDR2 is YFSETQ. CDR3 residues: CASSLEQGGEQYF. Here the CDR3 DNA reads TGCGCCAGCAGCTTGGAGCAGGGAGGCGAGCAGTACTTC.

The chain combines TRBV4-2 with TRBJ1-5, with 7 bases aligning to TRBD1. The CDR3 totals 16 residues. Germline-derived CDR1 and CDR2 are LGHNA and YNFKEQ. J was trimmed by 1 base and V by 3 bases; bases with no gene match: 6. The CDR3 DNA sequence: TGTGCCAGCAGCCAGCCAGGGGGAAGAAGCAATCAGCCCCAGCATTTT. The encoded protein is CASSQPGGRSNQPQHF.

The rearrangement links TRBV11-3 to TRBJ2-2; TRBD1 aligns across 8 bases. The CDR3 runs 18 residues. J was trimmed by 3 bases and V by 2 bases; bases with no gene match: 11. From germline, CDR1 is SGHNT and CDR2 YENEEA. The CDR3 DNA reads TGTGCCAGCAGCTTAACGACAGGGGCCCCCGCGTACACCGGGGAGCTGTTTTTT. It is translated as CASSLTTGAPAYTGELFF.

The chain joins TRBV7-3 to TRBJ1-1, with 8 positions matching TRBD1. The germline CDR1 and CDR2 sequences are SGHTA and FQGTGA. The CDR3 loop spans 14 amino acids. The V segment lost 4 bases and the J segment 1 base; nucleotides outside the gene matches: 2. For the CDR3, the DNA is TGTGCCAGCAGCTACGGACAGGGGAACACTGAAGCTTTCTTT. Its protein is CASSYGQGNTEAFF.

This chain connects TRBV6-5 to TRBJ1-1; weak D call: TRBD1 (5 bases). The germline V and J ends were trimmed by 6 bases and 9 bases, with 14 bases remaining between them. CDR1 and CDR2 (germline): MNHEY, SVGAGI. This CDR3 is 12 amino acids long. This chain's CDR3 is CASSQTVDKAFF. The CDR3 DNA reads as TGTGCCAGCAGCCAGACAGTCGACAAAGCTTTCTTT.

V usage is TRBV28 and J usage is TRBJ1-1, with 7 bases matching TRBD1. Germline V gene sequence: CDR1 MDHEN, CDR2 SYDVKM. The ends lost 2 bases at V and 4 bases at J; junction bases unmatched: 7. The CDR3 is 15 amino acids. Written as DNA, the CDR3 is TGTGCCAGCAGTTTAGCCCCGACAGGGCGCACTGAAGCTTTCTTT. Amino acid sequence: CASSLAPTGRTEAFF.

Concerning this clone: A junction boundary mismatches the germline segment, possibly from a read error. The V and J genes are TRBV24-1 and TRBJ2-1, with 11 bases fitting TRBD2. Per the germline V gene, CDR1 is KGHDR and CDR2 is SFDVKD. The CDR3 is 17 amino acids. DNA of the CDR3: TGCGCCACCAGTGGGGTCTCCGGGACTAGCGGCTACAATGAGCAGTTCTTC. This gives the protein CATSGVSGTSGYNEQFF.

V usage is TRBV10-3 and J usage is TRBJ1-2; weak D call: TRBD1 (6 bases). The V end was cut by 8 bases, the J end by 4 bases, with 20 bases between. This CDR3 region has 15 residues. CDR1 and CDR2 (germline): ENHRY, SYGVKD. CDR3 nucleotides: TGTGCCATCGGGACGGGCCAGGGGAAGGGCTATGGCTACACCTTC. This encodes CAIGTGQGKGYGYTF.

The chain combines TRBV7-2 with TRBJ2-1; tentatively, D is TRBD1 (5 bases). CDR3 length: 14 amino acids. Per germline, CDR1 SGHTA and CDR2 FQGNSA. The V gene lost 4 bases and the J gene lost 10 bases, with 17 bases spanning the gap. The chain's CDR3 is CASSSTSRAGEQFF. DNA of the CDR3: TGTGCCAGCAGCTCGACCTCCAGGGCCGGGGAGCAGTTCTTC.

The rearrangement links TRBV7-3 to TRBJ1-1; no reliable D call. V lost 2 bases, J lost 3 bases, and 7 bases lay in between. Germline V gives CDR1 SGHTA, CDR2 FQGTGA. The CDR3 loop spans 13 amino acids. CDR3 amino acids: CASSLGSYTEAFF. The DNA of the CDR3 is TGTGCCAGCAGCTTAGGGAGCTACACTGAAGCTTTCTTT.

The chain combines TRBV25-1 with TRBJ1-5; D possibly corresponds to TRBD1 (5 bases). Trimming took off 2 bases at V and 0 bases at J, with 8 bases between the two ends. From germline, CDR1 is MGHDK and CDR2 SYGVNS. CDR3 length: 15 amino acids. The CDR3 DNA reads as TGTGCCAGCAGTGAACAGGGTTATAGCAATCAGCCCCAGCATTTT. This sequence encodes CASSEQGYSNQPQHF.

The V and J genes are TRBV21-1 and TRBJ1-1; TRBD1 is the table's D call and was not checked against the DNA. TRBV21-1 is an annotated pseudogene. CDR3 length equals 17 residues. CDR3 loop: CASSRRDRGALITEAFF. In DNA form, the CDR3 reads TGTGCCAGCAGCAGACGGGACAGGGGCGCACTGATCACTGAAGCTTTCTTT.

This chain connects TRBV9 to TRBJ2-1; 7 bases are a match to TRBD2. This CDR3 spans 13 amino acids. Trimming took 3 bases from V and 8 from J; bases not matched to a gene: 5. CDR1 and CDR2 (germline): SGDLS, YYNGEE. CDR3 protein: CASSGLLAYEQFF. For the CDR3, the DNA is TGTGCCAGCAGCGGACTACTAGCGTATGAGCAGTTCTTC. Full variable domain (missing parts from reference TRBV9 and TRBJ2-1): DSGVTQTPKHLITATGQRVTLRCSPRSGDLSVYWYQQSLDQGLQFLIQYYNGEERAKGNILERFSAQQFPDLHSELNLSSLELGDSALYFCASSGLLAYEQFFGPGTRLTVL.

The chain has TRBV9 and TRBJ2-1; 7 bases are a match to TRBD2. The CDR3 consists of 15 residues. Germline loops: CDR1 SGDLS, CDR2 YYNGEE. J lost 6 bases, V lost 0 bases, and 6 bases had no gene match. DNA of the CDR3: TGTGCCAGCAGCGTAGCGGGAGGTAGTACCAATGAGCAGTTCTTC. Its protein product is CASSVAGGSTNEQFF.

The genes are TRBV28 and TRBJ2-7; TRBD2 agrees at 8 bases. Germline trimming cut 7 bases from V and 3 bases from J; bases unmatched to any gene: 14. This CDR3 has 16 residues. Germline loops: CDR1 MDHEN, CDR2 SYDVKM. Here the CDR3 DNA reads TGTGCCAGCATCCCGGGGGGGGCAACAAGCAGCTACGAGCAGTACTTC. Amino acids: CASIPGGATSSYEQYF.

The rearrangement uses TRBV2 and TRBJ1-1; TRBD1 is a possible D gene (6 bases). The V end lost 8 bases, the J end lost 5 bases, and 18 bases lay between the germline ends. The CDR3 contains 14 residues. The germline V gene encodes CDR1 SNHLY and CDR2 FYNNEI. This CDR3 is CASFYSLRGTEAFF. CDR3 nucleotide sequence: TGTGCCAGCTTTTACAGCCTAAGGGGGACTGAAGCTTTCTTT.

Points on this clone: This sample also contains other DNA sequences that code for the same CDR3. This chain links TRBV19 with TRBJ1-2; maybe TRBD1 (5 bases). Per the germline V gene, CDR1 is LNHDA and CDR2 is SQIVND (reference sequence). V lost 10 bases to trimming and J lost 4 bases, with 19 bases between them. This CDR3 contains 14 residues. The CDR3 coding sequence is TGTGCCACCCGGCAGGGCAGTTGGCGCTATGGCTACACCTTC. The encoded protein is CATRQGSWRYGYTF.

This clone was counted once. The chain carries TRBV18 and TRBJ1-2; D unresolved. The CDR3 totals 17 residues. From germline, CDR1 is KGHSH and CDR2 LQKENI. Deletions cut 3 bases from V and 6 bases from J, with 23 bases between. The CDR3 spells CASSPVREAKNYNGYTF. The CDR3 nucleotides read TGTGCCAGCTCACCTGTTAGAGAGGCAAAAAACTATAATGGCTACACCTTC.

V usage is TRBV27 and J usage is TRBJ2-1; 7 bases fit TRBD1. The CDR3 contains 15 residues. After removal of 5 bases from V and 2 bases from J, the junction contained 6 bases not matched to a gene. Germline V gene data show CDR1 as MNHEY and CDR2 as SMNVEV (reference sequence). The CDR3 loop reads CASSRTGATYNEQFF. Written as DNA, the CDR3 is TGTGCCAGCAGTCGCACAGGGGCTACCTACAATGAGCAGTTCTTC.

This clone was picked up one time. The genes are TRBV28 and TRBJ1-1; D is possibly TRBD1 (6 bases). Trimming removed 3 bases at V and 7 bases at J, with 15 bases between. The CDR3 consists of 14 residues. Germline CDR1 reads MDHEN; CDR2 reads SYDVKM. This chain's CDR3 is CASSFTGLPHEAFF. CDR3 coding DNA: TGTGCCAGCAGTTTCACAGGGTTGCCTCATGAAGCTTTCTTT.

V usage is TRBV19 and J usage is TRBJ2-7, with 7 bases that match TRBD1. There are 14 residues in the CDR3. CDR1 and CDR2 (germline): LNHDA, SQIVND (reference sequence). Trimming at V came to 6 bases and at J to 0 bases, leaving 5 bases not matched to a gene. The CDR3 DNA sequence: TGTGCCAGTAGACCGGGACAGAGCTCCTACGAGCAGTACTTC. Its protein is CASRPGQSSYEQYF.

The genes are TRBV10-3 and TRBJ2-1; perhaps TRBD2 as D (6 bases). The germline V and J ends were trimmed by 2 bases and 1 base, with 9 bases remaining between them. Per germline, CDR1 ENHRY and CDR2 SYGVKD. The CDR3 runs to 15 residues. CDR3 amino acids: CAISETSSSYNEQFF. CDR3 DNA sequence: TGTGCCATCAGTGAGACTAGCAGTTCCTACAATGAGCAGTTCTTC.

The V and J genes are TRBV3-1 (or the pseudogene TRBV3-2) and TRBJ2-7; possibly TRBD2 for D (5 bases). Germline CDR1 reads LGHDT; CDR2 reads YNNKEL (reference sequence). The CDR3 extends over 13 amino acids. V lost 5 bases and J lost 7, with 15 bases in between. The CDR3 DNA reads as TGTGCCAGCAGCTTTAGCCCCACGGGGGAGCAGTACTTC. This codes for CASSFSPTGEQYF.

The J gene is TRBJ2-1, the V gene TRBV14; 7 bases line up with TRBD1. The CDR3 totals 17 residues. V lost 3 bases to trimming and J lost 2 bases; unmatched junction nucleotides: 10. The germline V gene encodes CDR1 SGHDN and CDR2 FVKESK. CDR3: CASSQYRGQTAYNEQFF. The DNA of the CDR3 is TGTGCCAGCAGCCAGTACAGGGGCCAGACCGCCTACAATGAGCAGTTCTTC.

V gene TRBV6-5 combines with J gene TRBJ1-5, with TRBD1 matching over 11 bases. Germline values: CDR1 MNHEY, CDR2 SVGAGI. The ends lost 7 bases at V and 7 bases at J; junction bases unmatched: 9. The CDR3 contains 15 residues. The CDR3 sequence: CASNPTGTGGQPQHF. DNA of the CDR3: TGTGCCAGCAACCCAACAGGGACAGGGGGGCAGCCCCAGCATTTT.

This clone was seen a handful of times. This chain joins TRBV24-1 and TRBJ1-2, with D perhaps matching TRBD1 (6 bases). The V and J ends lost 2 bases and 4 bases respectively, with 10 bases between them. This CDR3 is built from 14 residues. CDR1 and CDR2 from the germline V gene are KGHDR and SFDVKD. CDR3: CATSDSDSSYGYTF. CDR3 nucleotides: TGTGCCACCAGTGATTCGGACAGTTCCTATGGCTACACCTTC.